This T cell receptor beta chain was identified during a study of neurological immune-mediated disorders. CDR1 and CDR2 from the germline V gene are ENHRY and SYGVKD. V lost 5 bases and J 5 bases, leaving 15 bases between the germline ends. CDR3 length: 14 amino acids. Findings and caveats of the study: HTLV-1-associated myelopathy led in TCR clonal expansion, while multiple sclerosis ranked lowest, below healthy controls. Because no CDR3 amino acid sequences were shared across subjects by expanded clones, private repertoires were suggested in all groups. According to phylogenetic grouping, one related-CDR3 cluster, a possible signature, contained the repertoires of 18 of 34 multiple sclerosis patients.

Synthesis of cDNA was accomplished via 5'RACE employing 10-nucleotide random UMIs. Via MiXCR, TCRdb re-called the 5' RACE reads, giving one row per CDR3 protein. The profile shows 40,000 or so distinct CDR3 sequences, 2.5% of them singletons. This clonotype was seen many times. As yet, its antigen is unknown. The V gene is TRBV10-3, the J gene TRBJ2-5; D might be TRBD2 (5 bases). Specimen: PBMCs. The TCR comes from a man aged 50 to 60 with multiple sclerosis. The chain's CDR3 is CAISTDDGGETQYF. In nucleotides, the CDR3 is TGTGCCATCAGTACGGACGATGGCGGGGAGACCCAGTACTTC.